Shown below are 15 T cell receptor beta chains from a single sample sequenced in a study of T cells after yellow fever vaccination. A single record per CDR3 protein comes from TCRdb applying MiXCR to the 5' RACE reads. The top ten clones hold roughly 21% of a sample with about 320,000 distinct CDR3 sequences, around 4.4% of them seen once. The specimen comprised PBMCs, sampled 15 days after the yellow fever booster vaccination. The receptor source for this set is a man between 18 and 35 years old who received the YFV17D yellow fever vaccine.

In this sample, this clonotype turned up a few times. The V call is TRBV18, the J call TRBJ2-1; 7 bases agree with TRBD1. With V trimmed by 2 bases and J by 0 bases, 4 bases remained unmatched. Germline V gene data show CDR1 as KGHSH and CDR2 as LQKENI. The CDR3 consists of 16 residues. CDR3 protein: CASSPTGVSSYNEQFF. The CDR3 DNA follows: TGTGCCAGCTCACCAACAGGGGTGAGCTCCTACAATGAGCAGTTCTTC.

The sample holds a few counts of this clonotype. The V call is TRBV6-2 or TRBV6-3, the J call TRBJ2-3; D not resolved. The length of the CDR3 is 15 residues. Trimming removed 3 bases from V and 6 bases from J, with 16 bases in between. Germline CDR1 reads MNHEY; CDR2 reads SVGEGT. The CDR3 loop is CASSYVTHSTDTQYF. DNA of the CDR3: TGTGCCAGCAGTTATGTCACCCATTCCACGGATACGCAGTATTTT.

Only a few counts were recorded for this clonotype. The chain has TRBV12-5 and TRBJ1-1; TRBD1 matches at 8 bases. V lost 5 bases and J lost 1; bases outside the gene matches: 3. Germline CDR1 LGHNT, CDR2 FRNRAP. The length of the CDR3 is 14 residues. The CDR3 region has the DNA TGTGCTAGTGGTCCCGGACAGGGGAACACTGAAGCTTTCTTT. Protein sequence: CASGPGQGNTEAFF.

The chain couples TRBV10-1 to TRBJ2-3, with D hard to call. Trimming removed 0 bases from V and 9 bases from J, with 7 bases in between. CDR3 length: 12 residues. Germline CDR1 WNHNN, CDR2 SYGVQD (reference sequence). CDR3 sequence (DNA): TGCGCCAGCAGTGAGTCTGGTAGGACGCAGTATTTT. Translated, it gives CASSESGRTQYF.

V usage is TRBV5-6 and J usage is TRBJ2-7; the D gene is possibly TRBD2 (5 bases). V gave up 4 bases and J gave up 3 bases, with 17 bases separating them. CDR3 size: 15 residues. The germline V gene encodes CDR1 SGHDT and CDR2 YYEEEE. CDR3 in amino acids: CASSAGPGIGYEQYV. CDR3 bases: TGTGCCAGCAGCGCGGGCCCGGGGATCGGCTACGAGCAGTACGTC.

This clonotype was observed many times. The CDR3 reads CASSPLGPALLGNTIYF. The CDR3 nucleotides are TGTGCCAGCAGCCCCTTGGGACCGGCCTTACTAGGAAACACCATATATTTT. V usage is TRBV7-2 and J usage is TRBJ1-3, with D possibly TRBD1 on 5 matching bases. The V end was cut by 5 bases, the J end by 4 bases, with 21 bases between. Germline CDR1 reads SGHTA; CDR2 reads FQGNSA. This CDR3 has 17 residues.

At least ten counts were recorded for this clonotype. This sequence joins TRBV7-2 and TRBJ1-4, with TRBD1 matching over 8 bases. The CDR3 is made up of 16 amino acids. CDR1 and CDR2 (germline): SGHTA, FQGNSA. The J segment lost 13 bases and the V segment lost 4 bases, leaving 17 bases of the junction unmatched. CDR3 DNA sequence: TGTGCCAGCAGCTACATTTGGACAGGGTTTCCCGGAGGACTGTTTTTT. Amino acids: CASSYIWTGFPGGLFF.

The chain carries TRBV3-1 and TRBJ2-3; TRBD1 matches 7 bases. The CDR3 is 12 amino acids. The germline CDR1 and CDR2 sequences are LGHDT and YNNKEL (reference sequence). Trimming took 3 bases from V and 11 from J; bases not matched to a gene: 5. The CDR3 nucleotides are TGTGCCAGCAGCCAGGCCGGGACAGTGCAGTATTTT. Translation gives CASSQAGTVQYF.

This clonotype was picked up many times. V gene TRBV29-1 combines with J gene TRBJ1-2; D is unclear. V lost 3 bases to trimming and J lost 3 bases, with 14 bases between them. The CDR3 is 14 amino acids. Germline CDR1 is SQVTM and CDR2 is ANQGSEA. CDR3: CSVEPRLADYGYTF. The CDR3 DNA reads TGCAGCGTTGAGCCCAGGCTAGCTGACTATGGCTACACCTTC.

CDR3 sequence: CASKKGVSGVSYEQYF. The DNA for the CDR3 is TGTGCCAGCAAAAAAGGGGTTAGCGGGGTCTCCTACGAGCAGTACTTC. V is TRBV6-1 and J is TRBJ2-7, with 8 bases matching TRBD2. The germline gives CDR1 MNHNS, CDR2 SASEGT. V was clipped by 7 bases and J by 0 bases; unmatched bases: 11. The CDR3 loop spans 16 amino acids.

The chain links TRBV6-2 or TRBV6-3 to TRBJ2-7; tentative D call: TRBD1 (6 bases). Germline V lookup: CDR1 MNHEY, CDR2 SVGEGT. The CDR3 runs to 12 residues. The V end lost 5 bases, the J end lost 5 bases, and 10 bases lay between the germline ends. The CDR3 DNA is TGTGCCAGCAGTACCCCAGGGGACGAGCAGTACTTC. It yields the protein CASSTPGDEQYF.

This clonotype was found many times. The chain has TRBV7-9 and TRBJ2-3; tentative D call: TRBD2 (6 bases). The germline gives CDR1 SEHNR, CDR2 FQNEAQ (reference sequence). CDR3 length: 20 residues. V lost 2 bases and J 2 bases, leaving 26 bases between the germline ends. The CDR3 nucleotides read TGTGCCAGCAGCTTAATTAGCAGGGAGGCCTTTTTCCCCCCCACAGATACGCAGTATTTT. This gives the protein CASSLISREAFFPPTDTQYF.

V usage is TRBV5-4 and J usage is TRBJ1-2, with 11 bases matching TRBD1. CDR3 length equals 15 residues. Losses at the gene ends were 7 bases for V and 4 bases for J; bases not matched to a gene: 9. Germline CDR1 is SGHNT and CDR2 is YYREEE (reference sequence). The CDR3: CASAGTGGSPYGYTF. In nucleotides, the CDR3 is TGTGCCAGCGCCGGGACAGGGGGTTCCCCCTATGGCTACACCTTC.

This clonotype was counted many times. The J gene is TRBJ2-5, the V gene TRBV7-9; D may correspond to TRBD1 or TRBD2 (5 bases each). V was cut by 7 bases and J by 3 bases, with 15 bases left in between. Per the germline V gene, CDR1 is SEHNR and CDR2 is FQNEAQ (reference sequence). CDR3 length: 14 residues. CDR3 in amino acids: CASKGRLGKETQYF. CDR3 nucleotide sequence: TGTGCCAGCAAGGGGCGACTCGGGAAAGAGACCCAGTACTTC.

The V and J genes are TRBV12-3 or TRBV12-4 and TRBJ1-1; D uncertain. V lost 6 bases to trimming and J lost 5 bases, with 25 bases between them. The CDR3 sequence is 17 residues long. The CDR3 here is CASSLAGWGVVETEAFF. The CDR3, as DNA: TGTGCCAGCAGCCTCGCGGGCTGGGGAGTTGTGGAAACTGAAGCTTTCTTT.